Sequencing of this T cell receptor (beta chain) was carried out in a study of T cell clonotyping in hematopoietic cell transplantation. Assay used: immunoSEQ multiplex PCR; TCRdb lists only in-frame clones, some missing. The sample lists around 80,000 clones, about 95% occurring once. Notes on the study in general: CD4 and CD8 repertoire contributions could not be separated without sorting. Recipient TCR diversity dropped after transplant; expanded clonotypes rose from day 30 to 180. Graft donor and pretransplant recipient Inverse Simpson Index values predicted broader posttransplant TCR diversity.

Time point defined: recipient sample about 28 days before transplant, after cytoreduction. As to this clone: Antigen specificity is unknown.

The sequence derives from a woman aged 45-65 years with acute myeloid leukemia. Some clones in this sample may be carry-over from other donors' samples. This sample comprised peripheral blood mononuclear cells, obtained before stem cell transplant.

The CDR3 nucleotides are TGTGCCAGCAGCGTCCTAGACAGGGGAAACGACTACACCTTC. Translation gives CASSVLDRGNDYTF. This chain links TRBV9 with TRBJ1-2; 8 bases fit TRBD1. The CDR3 has 14 residues. The V gene end was trimmed by 2 bases and the J gene end by 10 bases; junction bases not matched to a gene: 10. The V gene's germline CDR1 is SGDLS and CDR2 YYNGEE.